In this sample, the clone carrying this T cell receptor (beta chain) turned up once. Per the authors' pipeline: Estimation of nucleated cell counts was performed using reference gene primer amplification. Data came from immunoSEQ multiplex PCR; TCRdb stores just in-frame clones and leaves some out. V, J and clone size derive from that table, while D and trimming were established from the DNA sequence. The sample includes fewer than 200,000 clones, around 84% of them seen just once. The CDR3 contains 13 residues. Germline V gene data show CDR1 as SGHTA and CDR2 as FQGTGA. The V and J ends lost 5 bases and 4 bases respectively, with 11 bases between them. This specimen belongs to a study of blood T cell repertoires in COVID-19. Overall study: The United States, Italy and Spain provided the acute and convalescent COVID-19 samples. From T cells, B-cell-depleted T cells, or PBMCs came the material, which was cDNA or gDNA.

Input material: peripheral blood. The V gene is TRBV7-3, the J gene TRBJ1-2; unclear D gene. The source of this sequence is a man aged 40-49 years with acute or convalescent COVID-19. CDR3 bases: TGTGCCAGCAGCCCTGGGCCCACCTATGGCTACACCTTC. This codes for CASSPGPTYGYTF.